This record looks at one T cell receptor beta chain sequence and its context. The sample holds a few counts of this clone. No antigen is known for it. No base qualities exist here, and no much larger clone lies one base off it. The CDR3 runs 15 residues from the cysteine to the phenylalanine. The retained sequence is limited to the CDR3, 45 bases, with the frame set at the first base. The CDR1 and CDR2 encoded by the germline V gene are WSHSY and SAAADI. After removal of 0 bases from V and 8 bases from J, the junction retains 7 bases not matched to a gene. These data come from a study of blood T cell repertoires in COVID-19 (dated by TCRdb to the early 2020s). Notes on the research overall: Recovered participants in ImmuneRACE Cohort 3 were defined as having two consecutive negative NP/OP PCR tests, clearance from a healthcare professional, or resolution of symptoms. Sample metadata almost always included a de-identified subject ID, COVID-19 status, age in years and sex. HLA class I and class II types, where available, came from metadata supplied by the sample provider rather than from assay-based typing. The repertoires were released in a freely available public database meant as a resource for research on the immune response to SARS-CoV-2. The prospective study material was composed of cDNA or gDNA derived from T cells, B-cell-depleted T cells, or PBMCs. Subjects who had been exposed to COVID-19, were actively infected with it, or had recovered from it provided the deeply sampled blood TCRbeta repertoires that made up the dataset. Samples covering the acute and convalescent phases of COVID-19 were provided by collaborators in the United States, Italy and Spain. The samples were drawn from the first 160 participants of the ongoing ImmuneRACE study and from about 1,200 subjects provided by 6 global collaborators. General study outcomes and caveats: Clinical and demographic metadata were provided uncurated, with the amount varying by source and participant.

TCRbeta CDR3 regions were amplified from genomic DNA by means of the immunoSEQ Assay, a bias-controlled multiplex PCR. For the original study's pipeline: Nucleated cell counts per sample were estimated from amplification of reference gene primers within the assay. To quantify the absolute abundance of each unique TCRbeta CDR3 rearrangement, sequence reads were collapsed and filtered. Productive Simpson clonality was computed per sample as the square root of Simpson's diversity index over productive rearrangements. TCRdb mirrors the immuneACCESS table, restricted to in-frame sequences. Some clones are absent from its copies; in checked studies, under half trace to an unresolved V gene, and the reason for the others is unknown. That table is the source of V, J and clone size, and D and trimming were worked out from the DNA. The sample table contains some 220,000 clones; only one count was recorded for around 85% of them. Roughly 3.3% of the sample lies in the top ten.

Participants in the prospective study were enrolled through a virtual design, were aged roughly 18 to 100 years, and lived in about 25 United States geographic areas. Cohort assignment in the prospective study relied on participant-reported clinical history from a screening survey and a study questionnaire. Each participant in the prospective study had whole blood, serum and a nasopharyngeal or oropharyngeal swab collected by mobile phlebotomists. Participants in the prospective study had the option to provide additional blood draws and questionnaires over an approximately 2-month period. Before DNA extraction, prospective study blood samples were shipped either frozen or at room temperature.

This TCR was recovered from a woman aged 50 to 60 in a cohort exposed to, infected with or recovered from COVID-19 (not recorded which). This chain joins TRBV10-2 to TRBJ1-2; a stretch of 9 junction bases matches TRBD1. The sequenced sample was PBMCs or T cells enriched from blood (not recorded which). The nucleotides read TGCGCCAGCAGTGAGTCGTTGACAGGGGGTACCGGCTACACCTTC. The encoded protein is CASSESLTGGTGYTF.